This TCR beta chain was found in a study of shared clonotypes between healthy human individuals. Clones were sequenced by immunoSEQ multiplex PCR, and TCRdb holds only the in-frame ones, with some missing. Found here are about 2.3 million clones, approximately 95% of them singletons; the top ten hold 0.39%. Germline V gene data show CDR1 as SGHTA and CDR2 as FQGNSA. Trimming removed 3 bases at V and 5 bases at J, with 12 bases between. The CDR3 runs 14 residues. Notes on this clone: Other nucleotide sequences in the sample specify the same CDR3.

The TCR sequence derives from a man aged 18 to 29 in good health. Some clones in this sample may be carry-over from other donors' samples. Sequenced: naive CD4+ T cells from PBMCs. Subset denoted: CD45RA+ positively selected. This rearrangement joins TRBV7-2 to TRBJ2-3; D may be TRBD1 (5 bases). The CDR3 region has the DNA TGTGCCAGCAGCTTCGCAAGGGGCATAGATACGCAGTATTTT. This translates into CASSFARGIDTQYF.